The clone carrying this TCR beta chain qualifies as medium-sized (0.01 to 0.1%). The sample is drawn from a study of blood T cell repertoires in COVID-19. The data were produced by immunoSEQ multiplex PCR, yet TCRdb's version contains in-frame clones alone and is incomplete. Among hundreds of thousands of clones, 89% were seen once, and the ten largest hold 0.9%. The CDR3 has 15 amino acids. From germline, CDR1 is LNHNV and CDR2 YYDKDF (reference sequence). V shed 4 bases and J shed 6 bases, with 16 bases lying between them. The source is a man between 18 and 29 years old with COVID-19, enrolled during active disease. The chain uses TRBV15 and TRBJ2-1, with D tentatively TRBD2 (6 bases). The source material was peripheral blood. CDR3 coding DNA: TGTGCCACCAGCACTGGGACTCTAGACAGCAATGAGCAGTTCTTC. Its protein product is CATSTGTLDSNEQFF.